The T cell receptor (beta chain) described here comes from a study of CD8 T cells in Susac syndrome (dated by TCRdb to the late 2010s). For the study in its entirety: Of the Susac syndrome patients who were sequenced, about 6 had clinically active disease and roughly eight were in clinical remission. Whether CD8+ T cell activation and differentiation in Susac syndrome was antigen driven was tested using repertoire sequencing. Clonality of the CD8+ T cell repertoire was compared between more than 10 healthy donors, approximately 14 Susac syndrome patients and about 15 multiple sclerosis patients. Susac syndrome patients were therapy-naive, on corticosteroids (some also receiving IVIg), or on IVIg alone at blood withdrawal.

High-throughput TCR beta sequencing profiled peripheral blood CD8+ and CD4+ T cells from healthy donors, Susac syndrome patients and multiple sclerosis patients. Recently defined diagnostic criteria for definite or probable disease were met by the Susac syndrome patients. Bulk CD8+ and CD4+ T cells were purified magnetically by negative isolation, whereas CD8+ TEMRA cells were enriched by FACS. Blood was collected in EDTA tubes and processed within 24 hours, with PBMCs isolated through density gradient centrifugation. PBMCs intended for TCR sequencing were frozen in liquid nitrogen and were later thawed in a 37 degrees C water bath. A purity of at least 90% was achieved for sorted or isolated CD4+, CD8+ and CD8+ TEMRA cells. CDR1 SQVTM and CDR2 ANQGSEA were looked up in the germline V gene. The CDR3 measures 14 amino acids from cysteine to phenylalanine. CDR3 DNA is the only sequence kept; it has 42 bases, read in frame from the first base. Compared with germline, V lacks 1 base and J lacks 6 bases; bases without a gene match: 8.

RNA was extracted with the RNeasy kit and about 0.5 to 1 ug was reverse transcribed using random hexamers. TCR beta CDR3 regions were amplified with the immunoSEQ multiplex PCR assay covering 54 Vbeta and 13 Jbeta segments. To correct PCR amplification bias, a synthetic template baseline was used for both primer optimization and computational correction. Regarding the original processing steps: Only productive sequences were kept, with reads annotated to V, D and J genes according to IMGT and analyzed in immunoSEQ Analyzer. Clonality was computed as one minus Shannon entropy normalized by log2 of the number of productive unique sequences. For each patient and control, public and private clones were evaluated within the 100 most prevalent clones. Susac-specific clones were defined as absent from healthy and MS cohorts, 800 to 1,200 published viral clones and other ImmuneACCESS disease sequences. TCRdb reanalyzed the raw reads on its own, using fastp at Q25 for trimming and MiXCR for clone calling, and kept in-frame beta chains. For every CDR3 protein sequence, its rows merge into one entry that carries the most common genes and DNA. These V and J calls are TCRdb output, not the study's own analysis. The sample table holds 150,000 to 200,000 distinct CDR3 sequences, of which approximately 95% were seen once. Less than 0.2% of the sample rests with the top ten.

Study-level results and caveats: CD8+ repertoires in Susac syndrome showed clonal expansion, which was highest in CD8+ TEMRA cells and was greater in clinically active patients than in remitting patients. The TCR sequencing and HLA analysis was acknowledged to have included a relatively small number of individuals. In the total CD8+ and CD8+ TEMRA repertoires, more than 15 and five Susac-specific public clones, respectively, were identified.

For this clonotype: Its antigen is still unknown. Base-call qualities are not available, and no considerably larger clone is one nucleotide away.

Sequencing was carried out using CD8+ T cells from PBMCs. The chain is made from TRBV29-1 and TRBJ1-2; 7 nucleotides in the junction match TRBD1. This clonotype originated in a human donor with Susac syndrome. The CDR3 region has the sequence CSVEVVRQGDGYTF. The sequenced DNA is TGCAGCGTTGAAGTGGTTCGACAGGGAGATGGCTACACCTTC.